Included here is one T cell receptor (beta chain) sequence, with context. The germline gives CDR1 SQVTM, CDR2 ANQGSEA. CDR3 size: 13 residues. V gave up 4 bases and J gave up 3 bases; unmatched junction bases: 4. This sample stems from a study of blood T cell repertoires in COVID-19. Measured with immunoSEQ multiplex PCR; TCRdb has only the in-frame clones, and not every one. Here the sample spans approximately 110,000 clones, around 86% being singletons. The chain is built from TRBV29-1 and TRBJ2-3; TRBD1 matches at 7 bases. The sequenced sample consisted of peripheral blood. The TCR sequence derives from a man in his forties with acute or convalescent COVID-19. CDR3 protein: CSVVDRETDTQYF. DNA for the CDR3: TGCAGCGTTGTTGACAGGGAAACAGATACGCAGTATTTT.